The 10 T cell receptor beta chains below come from one sample, sequenced in a study of OX40 agonist ivuxolimab in advanced cancers. Sequenced by immunoSEQ multiplex PCR; TCRdb stores in-frame clones only, minus some. Here the sample spans nearly 50,000 clones, about 81% being singletons. The sequences come from CD4+ or CD8+ T cells sorted from blood, collected in a trial of the OX40 agonist ivuxolimab. The receptor source for this set is an adult with an advanced solid tumor such as melanoma, head and neck, liver or kidney cancer.

This chain joins TRBV4-3 and TRBJ2-2; D is unclear. Germline values: CDR1 LGHNA, CDR2 YSLEER. The CDR3 totals 15 residues. Trimming took 4 bases from V and 4 from J, leaving 13 bases between them. For the CDR3, the DNA is TGCGCCAGCAGCCCGGCCTTTTCATTCACCGGGGAGCTGTTTTTT. Residues: CASSPAFSFTGELFF.

This clone was counted between two and nine times. The chain recombines TRBV7-8 with TRBJ2-7; D is undetermined. Trimming stripped 0 bases from V and 0 bases from J, with 6 bases between. Germline assignment: CDR1 SGHVS and CDR2 FQNEAQ. This CDR3 region has 14 residues. For the CDR3, the DNA is TGTGCCAGCAGCTTAGCTCTCACCTCCTACGAGCAGTACTTC. It translates to CASSLALTSYEQYF.

The chain uses TRBV21-1 and TRBJ1-2; the table calls TRBD1, which could not be checked here. TRBV21-1 is labeled a pseudogene. The CDR3 has 15 amino acids. CDR3 loop: CASRGAGTRSYGYTF. CDR3 coding DNA: TGTGCCAGCAGGGGTGCAGGGACACGGTCGTATGGCTACACCTTC.

The chain has TRBV7-6 and TRBJ1-1, with a weak D call TRBD1 (6 bases). In germline, CDR1 is SGHVS, CDR2 FNYEAQ. There are 14 residues in the CDR3. The V end lost 4 bases, the J end lost 4 bases, and 13 bases lay between the germline ends. CDR3 DNA sequence: TGTGCCAGCAGCTCAATTGGGGGGCCCACTGAAGCTTTCTTT. Amino acids: CASSSIGGPTEAFF.

V and J are TRBV19 and TRBJ1-1, with D unresolved. Germline V gives CDR1 LNHDA, CDR2 SQIVND (reference sequence). V was cut by 8 bases and J by 0 bases, with 16 bases left in between. This CDR3 is built from 15 residues. The CDR3 loop is CASLTSNALNTEAFF. The DNA of the CDR3 is TGTGCCAGTTTGACCTCCAATGCTTTGAACACTGAAGCTTTCTTT.

The rearrangement uses TRBV6-5 and TRBJ1-4; 7 bases agree with TRBD1. V dropped 6 bases and J dropped 9; count of bases not matched to a gene: 10. Germline V CDR1 and CDR2: MNHEY, SVGAGI. This CDR3 comprises 14 residues. The CDR3 nucleotides read TGTGCCAGCAGCTCGGACAGGCCGGGGAAAAAACTGTTTTTT. It specifies CASSSDRPGKKLFF.

The chain employs TRBV29-1 and TRBJ1-1; weak D call: TRBD1 (5 bases). Germline loops: CDR1 SQVTM, CDR2 ANQGSEA. The CDR3 contains 12 residues. V was trimmed by 4 bases and J by 6 bases, leaving 12 bases between them. Here the CDR3 reads CSVVSGFAEAFF. As DNA, the CDR3 is TGCAGCGTTGTCTCAGGGTTCGCTGAAGCTTTCTTT.

V is TRBV4-2 and J is TRBJ2-3; D call uncertain. V was pared by 6 bases and J by 4 bases, with 11 bases between. CDR3 length equals 13 residues. Germline CDR1 LGHNA, CDR2 YNFKEQ. This CDR3 is CASSLSRPDTQYF. DNA of the CDR3: TGTGCCAGCAGTTTAAGCAGACCAGATACGCAGTATTTT.

Note on this clone: Other DNA sequences in the sample encode the same CDR3. V usage is TRBV19 and J usage is TRBJ1-5; D uncertain. Germline V gene data show CDR1 as LNHDA and CDR2 as SQIVND (reference sequence). The CDR3 contains 13 residues. Trimming left V 3 bases short and J 5 bases short, with 8 bases between. The CDR3 spells CASSMGRDQPQHF. CDR3 sequence (DNA): TGTGCCAGTAGTATGGGAAGGGATCAGCCCCAGCATTTT.

The chain has TRBV6-1 and TRBJ1-2, with 10 positions matching TRBD1. This CDR3 is 14 amino acids long. Losses at the gene ends were 3 bases for V and 7 bases for J; bases not matched to a gene: 5. The germline CDR1 and CDR2 sequences are MNHNS and SASEGT. The chain's CDR3 is CASSETGGVGGYTF. In DNA, the CDR3 is TGTGCCAGCAGTGAGACAGGGGGCGTGGGTGGCTACACCTTC.